These T cell receptor beta chains were read from a single sample in a study of Graves' ophthalmopathy and Graves' hyperthyroidism. In TCRdb, the multiplex PCR reads were re-called with MiXCR into one record per CDR3 protein. The sample contains more than 300,000 distinct CDR3 sequences, roughly a sixth of which appear only once. Sample: peripheral blood. Receptors were obtained from an adult woman with stable Graves' hyperthyroidism. Each CDR3 is given with its conserved first and last residue. The D gene is left open where the match is weak. A clone size is listed for some rows: how often the clone was seen (once, few, many), or a class if it is expanded.

D gene,J gene,clone size,CDR3 length,V gene,CDR3 DNA,CDR3 protein
TRBD1,TRBJ2-5,few,15,TRBV9,TGTGCCAGCAGCCAATGGGGACAGCAGCAAGAGACCAAGTACTTC,CASSQWGQQQETKYF
-,TRBJ1-5,-,11,TRBV6-1,TGTGCCAGCAGTGTGAATCAGCCCCATCATTTT,CASSVNQPHHF
-,TRBJ2-5,many,12,TRBV28,TGTGCCAGCAGTTTACCTCTAAAGACCCAGTACTTC,CASSLPLKTQYF
-,TRBJ1-3,many,14,TRBV19,TGTGCCAGTAACCTCCAAGGCTCTGGAAACACCATATATTTT,CASNLQGSGNTIYF
TRBD2,TRBJ2-5,once,15,TRBV28,TGTGCCAGCAGTTTTAGCGGGAGCGGGAAAGAGACCCAGTACTTC,CASSFSGSGKETQYF
-,TRBJ2-5,many,17,TRBV6-5,TGTGCCAGCAGTTACTCTTTCGCTAGCGTGGGCGGAGAGACCCAGTACTTC,CASSYSFASVGGETQYF
TRBD2,TRBJ2-5,many,14,TRBV20-1,TGCAGTGCTAGTTCCCGACTAGCGGAAGAGACCCAGTACTTC,CSASSRLAEETQYF
TRBD2,TRBJ2-5,many,15,TRBV5-5,TGTGCCAGCAGCCCGTTGGGACTAGTCACCGAGACCCAGTACTTC,CASSPLGLVTETQYF
-,TRBJ2-7,-,15,TRBV7-9,TGTGCCAGCGACAAACTCCGGGAGCCGGGTTTGGGGCAGTACTTC,CASDKLREPGLGQYF
-,TRBJ1-1,many,15,TRBV7-9,TGTGCCAGCAGACCGAAGGCGGGGCTCGGGACTGAAGCTTTCTTT,CASRPKAGLGTEAFF
-,TRBJ1-1,many,18,TRBV28,TGTGCCAGCAGCTCGCGGGGCGCATGGGGCGCATGGGACACTGAAGCTTTCTTT,CASSSRGAWGAWDTEAFF
-,TRBJ1-3,-,17,TRBV9,TGTGCCAGCAGCGCGACCGGGACGCCAAGCTCTGGAAACACCATATATTTT,CASSATGTPSSGNTIYF
-,TRBJ2-5,many,17,TRBV6-5,TGTGCCAGCAGTTACTGGGCCGGGACAGTAGGGGGGGAGACCCAGTACTTC,CASSYWAGTVGGETQYF
TRBD2,TRBJ2-7,few,15,TRBV7-6,TGTGCCAGCAGCTTAGGACTAGCGCGACCATACGAGCAGTACTTC,CASSLGLARPYEQYF
-,TRBJ1-6,many,16,TRBV5-1,TGCGCCAGCAGCTCCGGGGGGGGGGCCGCGGATTCACCCCTCCACTTT,CASSSGGGAADSPLHF
-,TRBJ2-5,many,16,TRBV15,TGTGCCACCAGCAGAGGTCTTAGCGCAAGCGGAGAGACCCAGTACTTC,CATSRGLSASGETQYF
-,TRBJ2-4,many,16,TRBV30,TGTGCCTGGAGTGATCCCCCCGGGGTAGCCAAAAACATTCAGTACTTC,CAWSDPPGVAKNIQYF
TRBD1,TRBJ2-7,many,16,TRBV4-1,TGCGCCAGCAGCCAACATGGACAGGGGGGTACCTACGAGCAGTACTTC,CASSQHGQGGTYEQYF
-,TRBJ2-7,many,16,TRBV10-1,TGCGCCAGCAGTGAGTTTTCAGGGTTATCAGTCTACGAGCAGTACTTC,CASSEFSGLSVYEQYF
TRBD1,TRBJ2-7,-,15,TRBV6-1,TGTGCCAGCAGTGACTATGGGGACAGCTCCTACGAGCAGTACTTC,CASSDYGDSSYEQYF
-,TRBJ1-5,-,17,TRBV20-1,TGCAGTGCTAGAGATCGCGCAATAGGCCTTGGGGGGCAGCCCCAGCATTTT,CSARDRAIGLGGQPQHF
TRBD2,TRBJ2-7,-,14,TRBV7-2,TGTGCCAGCAGCTTCGCTAGCGGGGGCTACGAGCAGTACTTC,CASSFASGGYEQYF
TRBD2,TRBJ2-5,many,18,TRBV2,TGTGCCAGCAGTACCGGGACTAGCGGGAGTTTTGGGCAAGAGACCCAGTACTTC,CASSTGTSGSFGQETQYF
TRBD2,TRBJ2-2,many,16,TRBV6-5,TGTGCCAGCAGTTACGGGACTAGCTGGGGGTCCGGGGAGCTGTTTTTT,CASSYGTSWGSGELFF
-,TRBJ1-5,-,14,TRBV12-3/TRBV12-4,TGTGCCAGCAGCGATACTGGGGGTGGTCAGCCCCAGCATTTT,CASSDTGGGQPQHF
-,TRBJ1-1,many,17,TRBV6-1,TGTGCCAGCAGTGAAGTAGCGTGGGCCTCTTATAACACTGAAGCTTTCTTT,CASSEVAWASYNTEAFF
-,TRBJ1-5,many,14,TRBV30,TGTGCCTGGAGTGTACTGGGGGCTAATCAGCCCCAGCATTTT,CAWSVLGANQPQHF
-,TRBJ2-7,-,16,TRBV12-3/TRBV12-4,TGTGCCAGCAGAAAATACCGGGACGGCGTGTACTACGAGCAGTACTTC,CASRKYRDGVYYEQYF
-,TRBJ1-3,few,12,TRBV28,TGTGCCAGCAGGCCGTCTGGAAACACCATATATTTT,CASRPSGNTIYF
-,TRBJ2-2,-,16,TRBV6-2/TRBV6-3,TGTGTCTGCAGTGACACGACTATCGGGAACACCGGGGAGCTGTTTTTT,CVCSDTTIGNTGELFF
-,TRBJ1-1,many,16,TRBV29-1,TGCAGCGCCGTAAAAGGGGACGGTCTTATGAACACGGAAGCTTTCTTT,CSAVKGDGLMNTEAFF
-,TRBJ1-1,many,18,TRBV6-2/TRBV6-3,TGTGCCAGCAGTTCCCGGGGGGATAGGATCGGGACGAACACTGAAGCTTTCTTT,CASSSRGDRIGTNTEAFF
-,TRBJ1-6,many,17,TRBV6-5,TGTGCCAGCAGTTACGGGAACCGGAGAAGCGGTAATTCACCCCTCCACTTT,CASSYGNRRSGNSPLHF
-,TRBJ2-5,many,14,TRBV7-2,TGTGCCAGCAGCCGGCTAGCAGTTCAAGAGACCCAGTACTTC,CASSRLAVQETQYF
TRBD1,TRBJ1-2,many,15,TRBV12-3/TRBV12-4,TGTGCCAGCAGTAAACGGGACAGGGACCTCTATGGCTACACCTTC,CASSKRDRDLYGYTF
-,TRBJ1-2,many,16,TRBV30,TGTGCCTGGAGTGTAGAGAGACGGATTTTTAACTATGGCTACACCTTC,CAWSVERRIFNYGYTF
TRBD1,TRBJ1-1,-,15,TRBV12-3/TRBV12-4,TGTGCCAGCAGTCCCACCGGGACAGGGAAGGCTGAAGCTTTCTTT,CASSPTGTGKAEAFF
TRBD1,TRBJ1-1,many,19,TRBV6-2/TRBV6-3,TGTGCCAGCAGTTACGTCAAAGGGCCGGGGGGGGACAGGGTTTCTGAAGCTTTCTTT,CASSYVKGPGGDRVSEAFF
-,TRBJ1-5,many,15,TRBV19,TGTGCCAGTAGTAGGAGTTATACTTCGGGACAGCCCCAGCATTTT,CASSRSYTSGQPQHF
-,TRBJ1-6,many,16,TRBV11-2,TGTGCCAGCAGCTTAGCGGCGGGTGTTGGGTATTCACCCCTCCACTTT,CASSLAAGVGYSPLHF
-,TRBJ1-2,many,13,TRBV5-1,TGCGCCAGCAGCTCCGGGATAACCTATGGCTACACCTTC,CASSSGITYGYTF